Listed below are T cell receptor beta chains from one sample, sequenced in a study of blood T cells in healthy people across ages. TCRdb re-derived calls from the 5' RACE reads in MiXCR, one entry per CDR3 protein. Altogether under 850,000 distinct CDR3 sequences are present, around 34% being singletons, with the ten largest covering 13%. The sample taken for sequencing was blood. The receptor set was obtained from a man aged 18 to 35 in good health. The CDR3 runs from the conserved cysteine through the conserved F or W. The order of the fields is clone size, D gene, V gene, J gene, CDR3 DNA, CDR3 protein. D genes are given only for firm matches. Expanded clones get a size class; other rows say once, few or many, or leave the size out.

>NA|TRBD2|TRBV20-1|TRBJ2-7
TGCAGTGCGCCTCTAGCGGGCTCCTACAATGAGCAGTACTTC
CSAPLAGSYNEQYF
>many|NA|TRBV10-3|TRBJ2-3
TGTGCCATCAGTGACTATGCCGGAAGCACAGATACGCAGTATTTT
CAISDYAGSTDTQYF
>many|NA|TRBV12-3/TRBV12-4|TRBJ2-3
TGTGCCAGCACCGGAGGTCGCGCAGATACGCAGTATTTT
CASTGGRADTQYF
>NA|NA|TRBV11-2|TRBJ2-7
TGTGCCAGCAGCTTAGTGGGGGTCAGGGACAATGAGCAGTACTTC
CASSLVGVRDNEQYF
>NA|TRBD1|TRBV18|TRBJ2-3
TGTGCCAGCTCACCCCCAGAAAGACAGGGATGGTCGGATACGCAGTATTTT
CASSPPERQGWSDTQYF
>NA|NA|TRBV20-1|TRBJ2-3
TGCAGTGCTAGAAGGGGGCCCGGGGGCAGCACAGATACGCAGTATTTT
CSARRGPGGSTDTQYF
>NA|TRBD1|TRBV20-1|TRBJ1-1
TGCAGTGCTACAGGGGGACCTAACACTGAAGCTTTCTTT
CSATGGPNTEAFF
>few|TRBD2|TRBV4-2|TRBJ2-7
TGTGCCAGCAGCCAACATCAGCGGGACTTGGGCGAGCAGTACTTC
CASSQHQRDLGEQYF
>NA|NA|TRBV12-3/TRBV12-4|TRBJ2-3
TGTGCCAGCACCCCCGCATGGGGTTGGACAGATACGCAGTATTTT
CASTPAWGWTDTQYF
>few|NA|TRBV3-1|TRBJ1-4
TGTGCCAGCAGCCCTTCGGGGTTGACTAATGAAAAACTGTTTTTT
CASSPSGLTNEKLFF
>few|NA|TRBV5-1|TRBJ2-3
TGCGCCAGCAGCCTGACAGGGAGGGGGCCAGATACGCAGTATTTT
CASSLTGRGPDTQYF
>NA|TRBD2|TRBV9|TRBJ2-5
TGTGCCAGCAGCTTCATCGGACGAGCGGGGATACAAGAGACCCAGTACTTC
CASSFIGRAGIQETQYF
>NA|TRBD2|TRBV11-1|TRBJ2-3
TGTGCCAGCAGCTTAGTGGCTAGCGGGGGGACCCACCCAGATACGCAGTATTTT
CASSLVASGGTHPDTQYF
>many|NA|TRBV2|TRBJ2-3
TGTGCCAGCAGCCTACTTGGACAAAAGGCCACAGATACGCAGTATTTT
CASSLLGQKATDTQYF
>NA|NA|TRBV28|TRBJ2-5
TGTGCCAGCAGTCCCCCAACGGGGGCTGGTCAAGAGACCCAGTACTTC
CASSPPTGAGQETQYF
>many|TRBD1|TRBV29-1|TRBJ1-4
TGCAGCGTTGCCCCAGGGGGGGTCACTAATGAAAAACTGTTTTTT
CSVAPGGVTNEKLFF
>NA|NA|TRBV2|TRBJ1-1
TGTGCCAGCAGACCCCGGGACGCGGGGAAGGACACTGAAGCTTTCTTT
CASRPRDAGKDTEAFF
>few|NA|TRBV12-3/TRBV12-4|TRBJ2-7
TGTGCCAGCAGTTTAGGTGTTCGGTTGCAGTACAATGAGCAGTACTTC
CASSLGVRLQYNEQYF
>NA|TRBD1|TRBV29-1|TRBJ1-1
TGCAGCGTCCCCGGAGAGGGACAGATTGTTCCTTTCTTT
CSVPGEGQIVPFF
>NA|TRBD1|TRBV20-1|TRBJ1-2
TGCAGTGCTAGAGATGGGACAGGGATTCCCATAGTCTATGGCTACACCTTC
CSARDGTGIPIVYGYTF
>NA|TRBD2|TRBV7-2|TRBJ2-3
TGTGCCAGCAGCTTAATGCCCCTCGGGGCGGGAGGGCCGAAGGATACGCAGTATTTT
CASSLMPLGAGGPKDTQYF
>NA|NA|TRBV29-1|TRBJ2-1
TGCAGCGTCCTCGGTTGGTCCTACAATGAGCAGTTCTTC
CSVLGWSYNEQFF
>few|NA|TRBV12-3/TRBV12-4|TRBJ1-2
TGTGCCAGCAGTTTGGGCACCGTTCGGCGAAGCTACACCTTC
CASSLGTVRRSYTF
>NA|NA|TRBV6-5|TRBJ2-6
TGTGCCAGCCGCTCTGACGGGGCCAACGTCCCGACTTTC
CASRSDGANVPTF
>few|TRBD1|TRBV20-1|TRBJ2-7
TGCAGTGCGGGGGGACAGGCGTCCTACGAGCAGTACTTC
CSAGGQASYEQYF
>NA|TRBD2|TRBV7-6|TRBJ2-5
TGTGCCAGCAGCTTAGAGGGGACTAGCGGGGTTGAGCAGTACTTC
CASSLEGTSGVEQYF
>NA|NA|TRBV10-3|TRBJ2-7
TGTGCCACCGCTATGACAGAAACCTACGAGCAGTACTTC
CATAMTETYEQYF
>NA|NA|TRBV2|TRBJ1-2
TGTGCCAGCGGCAGGGTTTACGGCTACACCTTC
CASGRVYGYTF